These 6 T cell receptor beta chains share one sample of origin, sequenced in a study of T-cell reconstitution after alpha-beta-depleted transplantation in children. Unique molecular identifiers tagged the TCRbeta library. Each CDR3 protein is one row after TCRdb ran MiXCR on the PCR reads. The sample holds fewer than 450,000 distinct CDR3 sequences, roughly 15% seen once. Sample: PBMCs, mostly from graft donor cells, taken 360 days after TCRalphabeta/CD19-depleted stem cell transplant. The receptors here all came from a male patient under 10 years old who had a stem cell transplant for acute lymphoblastic leukemia, so the T cells may come from the graft donor.

A few counts support this clonotype. J is TRBJ2-1 and V is TRBV20-1; 9 positions agree with TRBD2. Per germline, CDR1 DFQATT and CDR2 SNEGSKA (reference sequence). V lost 0 bases, J lost 8 bases, and 17 bases stayed unmatched. The CDR3 is 18 amino acids. The CDR3 bases are TGCAGTGCTAGAGATCGGTACCCCCGCGGGAGGGCCAAAGATGAGCAGTTCTTC. It specifies CSARDRYPRGRAKDEQFF.

Only a few counts were recorded for this clonotype. This sequence joins TRBV12-3 or TRBV12-4 and TRBJ2-7; 7 nucleotides line up with TRBD2. V dropped 5 bases and J dropped 1; count of bases not matched to a gene: 5. The CDR3 covers 14 residues. This CDR3 is CASSERGGSYEQYF. CDR3 sequence (DNA): TGTGCCAGCAGTGAAAGGGGAGGGTCCTACGAGCAGTACTTC.

This clonotype was observed many times. This chain uses TRBV25-1 with TRBJ2-1, with D perhaps matching TRBD1 (5 bases). V lost 4 bases and J 9 bases, leaving 7 bases between the germline ends. This CDR3 is 11 amino acids long. Per germline, CDR1 MGHDK and CDR2 SYGVNS. The chain's CDR3 is CASSGGGEQFF. CDR3 sequence (DNA): TGTGCCAGCAGTGGGGGCGGTGAGCAGTTCTTC.

This clonotype was found a few times. The CDR3: CASSLEQGACEKLFF. In DNA, the CDR3 is TGTGCCAGCAGCTTGGAGCAGGGGGCATGTGAAAAACTGTTTTTT. The chain joins TRBV5-4 to TRBJ1-4, with 8 nucleotides matching TRBD1. With V trimmed by 0 bases and J by 7 bases, 5 bases remained unmatched. The CDR3 extends over 15 amino acids. Germline V CDR1 and CDR2: SGHNT, YYREEE (reference sequence).

This chain links TRBV12-5 with TRBJ2-4; weak D call: TRBD2 (6 bases). V was trimmed by 0 bases and J by 6 bases, leaving 33 bases between them. The CDR3 contains 22 residues. Germline lookup yields CDR1 LGHNT and CDR2 FRNRAP. CDR3: CASGLVIATLTGPLGRGNIQYF. The CDR3 DNA reads TGTGCTAGTGGTTTGGTAATCGCCACTTTAACCGGGCCTCTCGGGAGAGGAAACATTCAGTACTTC.

The chain joins TRBV20-1 to TRBJ2-3; 12 nucleotides agree with TRBD2. This CDR3 spans 16 amino acids. The J segment lost 6 bases and the V segment lost 3 bases, leaving 10 bases of the junction unmatched. Germline V gene data show CDR1 as DFQATT and CDR2 as SNEGSKA (reference sequence). DNA for the CDR3: TGCAGTGCTAGTTTGCGACTAGCGGGAGTCTCGGATACGCAGTATTTT. This gives the protein CSASLRLAGVSDTQYF.